This T cell receptor (beta chain) was identified in a study of shared T cell receptors in the human thymus. Trimming at V came to 5 bases and at J to 2 bases, leaving 9 bases not matched to a gene. The CDR3 spans 16 residues. From germline, CDR1 is LGHNA and CDR2 YSLEER. This clone is a singleton in its sample. Some clones are missing from TCRdb's copy, which holds only in-frame ones; the method was immunoSEQ multiplex PCR. This table has hundreds of thousands of clones, approximately 90% appearing once. This sample was shared with a second study, whose subject was human thymus T cells. That work states: Healthy Finnish infants undergoing corrective surgery for congenital heart defects were the donors. Resections obtained during corrective heart surgery supplied the thymus tissue. Biased V and J segment usage appeared in thymus and peripheral blood. Unrelated individuals were reported by related research to share highly overlapping thymic repertoires.

The gene calls are TRBV4-3 and TRBJ1-3, with 7 bases matching TRBD1. This TCR derives from a boy younger than two with a congenital heart defect. Input material: thymocytes. Here the CDR3 DNA reads TGCGCCAGCAGCTTAGACCTGGGACAGCCTGGAAACACCATATATTTT. Its translation: CASSLDLGQPGNTIYF.